This record covers a single TCR beta chain. The table came from immunoSEQ multiplex PCR; TCRdb's copy has only in-frame clones and leaves some out. The data contain roughly 11,000 clones, 78% of them seen just once; the ten biggest clones take up 8% to 9.5%. The sample originates from a study of T cells after somatic rescue of genetic block. This TCR was recovered from a boy aged 10-17 years. The sequenced material came from peripheral blood mononuclear cells (PBMCs).

The CDR3 spells CASSSSTGVNYGYTF. In DNA, the CDR3 is TGCGCCAGCAGCTCAAGCACAGGGGTTAACTATGGCTACACCTTC. This rearrangement joins TRBV5-1 to TRBJ1-2; 7 nucleotides match TRBD1. Unmatched junction bases numbered 6, after V lost 3 bases and J lost 1 base. Germline loops: CDR1 SGHRS, CDR2 YFSETQ. The CDR3 covers 15 residues.